These 7 T cell receptor beta chains came from one sample sequenced in a study of T cell responses to AZD1222 COVID-19 vaccine. Assay: immunoSEQ multiplex PCR; the TCRdb copy retains only in-frame clones and omits some. The sample consists of 75,000 to 90,000 clones, 70% to 90% of them appearing once. This material consisted of peripheral blood, taken 28 days after the second AZD1222 dose. These receptor sequences come from an adult who received the AZD1222 COVID-19 vaccine.

The chain carries TRBV25-1 and TRBJ2-7; 11 nucleotides align to TRBD1. V shed 8 bases, J shed 6 bases, and the junction held 6 bases outside the gene matches. Germline V CDR1 and CDR2: MGHDK, SYGVNS. The CDR3 spans 13 residues. CDR3 sequence: CASRRTGGFEQYF. CDR3 sequence (DNA): TGTGCCAGCCGTCGGACAGGGGGCTTCGAGCAGTACTTC.

This clone was counted a single time. The V gene is TRBV9, the J gene TRBJ1-3; the match to TRBD1 covers 8 bases. After removal of 3 bases from V and 2 bases from J, the junction contained 1 base not matched to a gene. CDR3 length equals 14 residues. The V gene's germline CDR1 is SGDLS and CDR2 YYNGEE. The CDR3, as DNA: TGTGCCAGCAGCGAACAGGGGGCTGGAAACACCATATATTTT. Translating gives CASSEQGAGNTIYF.

The chain employs TRBV24-1 and TRBJ2-5; tentative D call: TRBD2 (5 bases). Trimming stripped 9 bases from V and 2 bases from J, with 12 bases between. Germline CDR1 is KGHDR and CDR2 is SFDVKD. This CDR3 contains 13 residues. For the CDR3, the DNA is TGTGCCACCGGCCAGGACTTACAAGAGACCCAGTACTTC. It codes for CATGQDLQETQYF.

This clone was recorded only once. The chain couples TRBV7-9 to TRBJ1-4; no definite D call. The V gene lost 0 bases and the J gene lost 2 bases, with 19 bases spanning the gap. The length of the CDR3 is 19 residues. CDR1 is SEHNR, CDR2 FQNEAQ, per germline (reference sequence). The CDR3 coding sequence is TGTGCCAGCAGCTTAGCGTTAAGGGTCCCCAACTTGACTAATGAAAAACTGTTTTTT. As protein: CASSLALRVPNLTNEKLFF.

The chain joins TRBV14 to TRBJ1-4; 8 bases are shared with TRBD1. J was trimmed by 4 bases and V by 3 bases; bases with no gene match: 10. The CDR3 has 17 amino acids. CDR1 is SGHDN, CDR2 FVKESK, per germline. The DNA for the CDR3 is TGTGCCAGCAGCCAGGCTATCCACAGGGGGGATAATGAAAAACTGTTTTTT. Its translation is CASSQAIHRGDNEKLFF.

The rearrangement uses TRBV19 and TRBJ2-7; 9 nucleotides align to TRBD2. The junction had 7 bases not matched to a gene; V was cut back by 0 bases and J by 4 bases. The CDR3 is made up of 16 amino acids. Germline lookup yields CDR1 LNHDA and CDR2 SQIVND (reference sequence). The DNA of the CDR3 is TGTGCCAGTAGTATAGATACAGCGGGAGGTACATACGAGCAGTACTTC. It is translated as CASSIDTAGGTYEQYF.

The V gene is TRBV29-1, the J gene TRBJ2-1; D gene ambiguous. CDR3 length: 12 amino acids. Germline V CDR1 and CDR2: SQVTM, ANQGSEA. Deletions cut 4 bases from V and 4 bases from J, with 8 bases between. The CDR3 coding sequence is TGCAGCGTTGCCCCCCGGTACAATGAGCAGTTCTTC. It translates to CSVAPRYNEQFF.